The 20 T cell receptor beta chains below come from one sample, sequenced in a study of T cell changes during pregnancy in multiple sclerosis. Assay: immunoSEQ multiplex PCR; the TCRdb copy retains only in-frame clones and omits some. The repertoire has 45,000 to 60,000 clones, about nine tenths of them found once; the top ten carry 0.95% to 1.5%. Sequencing was performed on peripheral blood, taken after pregnancy. The receptor set was obtained from a female donor in good health, enrolled as a control in a pregnancy study.

The chain employs TRBV7-6 and TRBJ2-2; 8 bases agree with TRBD2. Per the germline V gene, CDR1 is SGHVS and CDR2 is FNYEAQ. With V trimmed by 2 bases and J by 7 bases, 6 bases remained unmatched. This CDR3 spans 15 amino acids. CDR3 DNA: TGTGCCAGCAGCTTAAAAGCGGGAGTGATCGGGGAGCTGTTTTTT. Translating it yields CASSLKAGVIGELFF.

The J gene is TRBJ1-5, the V gene TRBV29-1; D is uncertain. The CDR3 runs 13 residues. Deletions cut 4 bases from V and 6 bases from J, with 13 bases between. The germline V gene has CDR1 SQVTM and CDR2 ANQGSEA. The CDR3 bases are TGCAGCGTTGTGGGAGACCCGGGTCAGCCCCAGCATTTT. Its protein product is CSVVGDPGQPQHF.

The V and J genes are TRBV27 and TRBJ1-1, with 9 bases lining up with TRBD1. Per the germline V gene, CDR1 is MNHEY and CDR2 is SMNVEV (reference sequence). The CDR3 loop spans 16 amino acids. V was pared by 3 bases and J by 0 bases, with 5 bases of the junction left unmatched. DNA for the CDR3: TGTGCCAGCAGTTTCGGGACAGGGCTCATGAACACTGAAGCTTTCTTT. The encoded protein is CASSFGTGLMNTEAFF.

The V and J genes are TRBV4-1 and TRBJ2-3; 11 bases fit TRBD2. V shed 3 bases, J shed 10 bases, and the junction held 12 bases outside the gene matches. CDR1 is MGHRA and CDR2 is YSYEKL in the germline V gene. The CDR3 consists of 16 residues. The CDR3 DNA reads as TGCGCCAGCAGCCATCCCGGGACTAGCGGCTGGTTGTCGCAGTATTTT. Protein product: CASSHPGTSGWLSQYF.

V and J are TRBV6-1 and TRBJ2-4; D remains unclear. Trimming pared 2 bases from V and 7 bases from J, leaving 15 bases between. CDR1 is MNHNS, CDR2 SASEGT, per germline. The CDR3 contains 15 residues. In nucleotides, the CDR3 is TGTGCCAGCAGTGAACAGATCCGTTATCCTAACATTCAGTACTTC. This encodes CASSEQIRYPNIQYF.

The genes are TRBV5-1 and TRBJ2-2, with unresolved D. The germline gives CDR1 SGHRS, CDR2 YFSETQ. CDR3 length equals 15 residues. Trimming took 0 bases from V and 4 from J, leaving 10 bases between them. The CDR3 protein is CASSLGVVSTGELFF. The CDR3 DNA reads TGCGCCAGCAGCTTGGGAGTGGTCTCCACCGGGGAGCTGTTTTTT.

The rearrangement uses TRBV5-1 and TRBJ2-7; 9 bases fit TRBD1. Germline values: CDR1 SGHRS, CDR2 YFSETQ. The CDR3 length is 14 residues. The V gene end was trimmed by 9 bases and the J gene end by 1 base; junction bases not matched to a gene: 8. This CDR3 is CATKVGTGSYEQYF. CDR3 bases: TGCGCCACCAAGGTTGGGACAGGGTCCTACGAGCAGTACTTC.

The V gene is TRBV7-2, the J gene TRBJ2-5; 9 nucleotides align to TRBD2. CDR1 is SGHTA and CDR2 is FQGNSA in the germline V gene. The CDR3 spans 14 residues. With V trimmed by 1 base and J by 5 bases, 2 bases remained unmatched. For the CDR3, the DNA is TGTGCCAGCAGCTTAGGGACTAGCGTCGAGACCCAGTACTTC. Amino acids: CASSLGTSVETQYF.

V is TRBV28 and J is TRBJ2-2, with D perhaps TRBD1 (6 bases). Germline-derived CDR1 and CDR2 are MDHEN and SYDVKM. The CDR3 runs 15 residues. V lost 4 bases and J 1 base, leaving 10 bases between the germline ends. CDR3 protein: CASSSTGWNTGELFF. The CDR3 nucleotides are TGTGCCAGCAGTTCAACAGGGTGGAACACCGGGGAGCTGTTTTTT. Complete variable domain (other parts from reference TRBV28 and TRBJ2-2): DVKVTQSSRYLVKRTGEKVFLECVQDMDHENMFWYRQDPGLGLRLIYFSYDVKMKEKGDIPEGYSVSREKKERFSLILESASTNQTSMYLCASSSTGWNTGELFFGEGSRLTVL.

This clone was detected once. The chain has TRBV15 and TRBJ1-5; possible D gene TRBD1, 6 bases. The CDR3 sequence is 14 residues long. The germline V and J ends were trimmed by 5 bases and 7 bases, with 15 bases remaining between them. Germline assignment: CDR1 LNHNV and CDR2 YYDKDF (reference sequence). Here the CDR3 reads CATSGTTGWQPQHF. In nucleotides, the CDR3 is TGTGCCACCAGCGGAACTACAGGGTGGCAGCCCCAGCATTTT.

The chain combines TRBV30 with TRBJ2-3; TRBD2 agrees at 14 bases. This CDR3 region has 17 residues. Looked up from germline, CDR1 is GTSNPN and CDR2 is SVGIG (reference sequence). V shed 1 base, J shed 5 bases, and the junction held 8 bases outside the gene matches. This CDR3 is CAWSALWTSGRIDTQYF. As DNA, the CDR3 is TGTGCCTGGAGTGCTCTCTGGACTAGCGGGAGGATAGATACGCAGTATTTT.

In its sample, this clone was seen once. V usage is TRBV5-6 and J usage is TRBJ2-3; D possibly corresponds to TRBD2 (5 bases). Germline CDR1 SGHDT, CDR2 YYEEEE. Trimming took off 4 bases at V and 2 bases at J, with 14 bases between the two ends. CDR3 length: 15 residues. The CDR3 sequence: CASSPTGIHTDTQYF. CDR3 DNA sequence: TGTGCCAGCAGCCCGACCGGGATTCACACAGATACGCAGTATTTT. Looking up the rest from reference TRBV5-6 and TRBJ2-3 gives the full variable domain: DAGVTQSPTHLIKTRGQQVTLRCSPKSGHDTVSWYQQALGQGPQFIFQYYEEEERQRGNFPDRFSGHQFPNYSSELNVNALLLGDSALYLCASSPTGIHTDTQYFGPGTRLTVL.

The rearrangement uses TRBV7-2 and TRBJ2-3; TRBD2 agrees at 14 bases. The trim removed 5 bases at V and 2 bases at J, leaving 9 bases unmatched. Germline CDR1 SGHTA, CDR2 FQGNSA. CDR3 length equals 18 residues. Written as DNA, the CDR3 is TGTGCCAGCAGCGATCCGGGACTAGCGGGAGACCCCACAGATACGCAGTATTTT. Its protein product is CASSDPGLAGDPTDTQYF.

This sequence joins TRBV27 and TRBJ2-2; D is perhaps TRBD2 (5 bases). The CDR3 runs to 16 residues. Germline assignment: CDR1 MNHEY and CDR2 SMNVEV (reference sequence). V was shortened by 2 bases and J by 5 bases, with 15 bases between the two germline ends. The CDR3: CASSLLAWGVTGELFF. CDR3 DNA sequence: TGTGCCAGCAGTTTACTGGCCTGGGGAGTGACCGGGGAGCTGTTTTTT.

The chain has TRBV11-2 and TRBJ1-2; 11 bases agree with TRBD1. V was pared by 3 bases and J by 3 bases, with 6 bases of the junction left unmatched. The germline CDR1 and CDR2 sequences are SGHAT and FQNNGV. This CDR3 is built from 16 residues. The CDR3 bases are TGTGCCAGCAGCTTCGGGACAGGGGGTCCAGACTATGGCTACACCTTC. Protein: CASSFGTGGPDYGYTF.

The V gene is TRBV27, the J gene TRBJ2-7, with 8 bases lining up with TRBD2. The CDR3 runs 13 residues. The trim removed 5 bases at V and 3 bases at J, leaving 3 bases unmatched. Germline assignment: CDR1 MNHEY and CDR2 SMNVEV (reference sequence). The CDR3 coding sequence is TGTGCCAGCAGTCCCGGGACTAGCTACGAGCAGTACTTC. It yields the protein CASSPGTSYEQYF.

The V and J genes are TRBV29-1 and TRBJ1-2; 7 nucleotides line up with TRBD1. Per germline, CDR1 SQVTM and CDR2 ANQGSEA. CDR3 length: 13 residues. V was clipped by 0 bases and J by 5 bases; unmatched bases: 3. CDR3 DNA: TGCAGCGTTGAAGACGAGACAGGGTATGGCTACACCTTC. Amino acids: CSVEDETGYGYTF.

The chain carries TRBV18 and TRBJ2-7, with D perhaps matching TRBD2 (6 bases). CDR3 length: 12 residues. Trimming took off 2 bases at V and 10 bases at J, with 12 bases between the two ends. Germline-derived CDR1 and CDR2 are KGHSH and LQKENI. DNA of the CDR3: TGTGCCAGCTCACCAGGGACTCAGGACCAGTACTTC. Its protein is CASSPGTQDQYF.

The rearrangement uses TRBV28 and TRBJ1-2, with 8 bases that match TRBD1. This CDR3 comprises 14 residues. In germline, CDR1 is MDHEN, CDR2 SYDVKM. The V segment lost 5 bases and the J segment 4 bases; nucleotides outside the gene matches: 6. Here the CDR3 reads CASSPGQGFYGYTF. CDR3 in DNA: TGTGCCAGCAGTCCCGGACAGGGATTCTATGGCTACACCTTC.

The chain couples TRBV15 to TRBJ1-5, with 7 bases identical to TRBD1. V lost 3 bases to trimming and J lost 3 bases; unmatched junction nucleotides: 2. The V gene's germline CDR1 is LNHNV and CDR2 YYDKDF (reference sequence). The CDR3 has 14 residues. The CDR3 bases are TGTGCCACCAGCAGTAAGGGGGCCAATCAGCCCCAGCATTTT. Its protein is CATSSKGANQPQHF. The variable domain in full, with the rest retrieved from reference TRBV15 and TRBJ1-5, is DAMVIQNPRYQVTQFGKPVTLSCSQTLNHNVMYWYQQKSSQAPKLLFHYYDKDFNNEADTPDNFQSRRPNTSFCFLDIRSPGLGDTAMYLCATSSKGANQPQHFGDGTRLSIL.